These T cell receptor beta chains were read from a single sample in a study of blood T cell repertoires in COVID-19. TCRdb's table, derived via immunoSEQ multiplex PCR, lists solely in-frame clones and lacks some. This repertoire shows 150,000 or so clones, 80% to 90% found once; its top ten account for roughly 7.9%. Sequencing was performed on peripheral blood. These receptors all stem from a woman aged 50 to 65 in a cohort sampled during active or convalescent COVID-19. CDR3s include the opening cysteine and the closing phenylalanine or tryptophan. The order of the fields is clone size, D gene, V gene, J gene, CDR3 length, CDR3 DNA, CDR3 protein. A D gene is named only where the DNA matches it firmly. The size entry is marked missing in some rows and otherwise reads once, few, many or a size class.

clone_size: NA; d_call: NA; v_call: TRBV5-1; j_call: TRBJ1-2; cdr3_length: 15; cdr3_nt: TGCGCCAGCAGCTTGGCCATTGACAGAGATTATGGCTACACCTTC; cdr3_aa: CASSLAIDRDYGYTF
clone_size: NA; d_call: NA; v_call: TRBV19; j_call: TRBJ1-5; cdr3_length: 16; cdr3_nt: TGTGCCAGTAGTATCAGACTGGACCGGGAAAATCAGCCCCAGCATTTT; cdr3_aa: CASSIRLDRENQPQHF
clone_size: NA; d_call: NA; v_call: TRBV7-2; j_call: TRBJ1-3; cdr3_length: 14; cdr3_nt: TGTGCCAGCAGCTTAGACCTAGGACAAAACACCATATATTTT; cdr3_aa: CASSLDLGQNTIYF
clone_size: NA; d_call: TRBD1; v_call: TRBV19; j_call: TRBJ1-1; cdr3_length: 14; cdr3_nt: TGTGCCAGTAGCCTCCAGGGGGCAGGCACTGAAGCTTTCTTT; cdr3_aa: CASSLQGAGTEAFF
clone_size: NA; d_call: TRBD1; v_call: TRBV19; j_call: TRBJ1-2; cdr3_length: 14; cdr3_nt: TGTGCCAGTAGTCCACAGGACAGGTTGAGTGGCTACACCTTC; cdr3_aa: CASSPQDRLSGYTF
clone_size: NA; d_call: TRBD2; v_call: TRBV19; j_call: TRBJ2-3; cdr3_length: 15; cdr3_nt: TGTGCCAGTAGTATGAGCGGGGGGCGCGCGGATACGCAGTATTTT; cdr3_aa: CASSMSGGRADTQYF
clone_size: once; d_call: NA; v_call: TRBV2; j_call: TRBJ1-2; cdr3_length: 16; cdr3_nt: TGTGCCAGCAGTGGGTGGCAGGGGCGAGCTAACTATGGCTACACCTTC; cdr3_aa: CASSGWQGRANYGYTF
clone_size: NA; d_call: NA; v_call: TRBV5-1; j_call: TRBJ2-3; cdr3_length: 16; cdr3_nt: TGCGCCAGCAGCTCCAGAAGGGGTCAGGTTGCAGATACGCAGTATTTT; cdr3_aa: CASSSRRGQVADTQYF
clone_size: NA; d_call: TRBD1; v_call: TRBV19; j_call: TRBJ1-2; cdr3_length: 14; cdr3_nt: TGTGCCAGTAGTACTACAGACAGGGTAAATGGCTACACCTTC; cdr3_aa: CASSTTDRVNGYTF
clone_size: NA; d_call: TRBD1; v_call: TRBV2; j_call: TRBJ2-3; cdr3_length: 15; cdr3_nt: TGTGCCAGCAGTGGGACAGGGGGTAGCACAGATACGCAGTATTTT; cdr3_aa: CASSGTGGSTDTQYF
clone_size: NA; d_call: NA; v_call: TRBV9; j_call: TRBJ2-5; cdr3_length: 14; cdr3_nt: TGTGCCAGCAGCGTAGAATCGGTCGGGGAGACCCAGTACTTC; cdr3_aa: CASSVESVGETQYF
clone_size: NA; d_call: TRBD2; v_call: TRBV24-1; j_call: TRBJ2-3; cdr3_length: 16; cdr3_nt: TGTGCCACCGGGACTAGCGGGGGAGGAAGCACAGATACGCAGTATTTT; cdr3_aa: CATGTSGGGSTDTQYF
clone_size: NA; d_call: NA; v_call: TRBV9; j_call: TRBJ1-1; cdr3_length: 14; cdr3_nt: TGTGCCAGCAGCCCGGACAGTTCCTCCACTGAAGCTTTCTTT; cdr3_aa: CASSPDSSSTEAFF
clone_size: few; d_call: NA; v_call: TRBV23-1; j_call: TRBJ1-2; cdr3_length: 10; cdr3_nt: TGCGCCAGCAGTCCGGGTGGCTACACCTTC; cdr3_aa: CASSPGGYTF
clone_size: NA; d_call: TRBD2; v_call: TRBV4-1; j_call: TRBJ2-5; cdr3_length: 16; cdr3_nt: TGCGCCAGCAGCCAAGATAGGAGCGGGGGGGCGGAGACCCAGTACTTC; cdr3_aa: CASSQDRSGGAETQYF
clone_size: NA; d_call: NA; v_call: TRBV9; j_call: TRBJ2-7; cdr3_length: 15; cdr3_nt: TGTGCCAGCAGCCCGAAGTCGTTTGGAGGGAGGGAGCAGTACTTC; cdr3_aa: CASSPKSFGGREQYF
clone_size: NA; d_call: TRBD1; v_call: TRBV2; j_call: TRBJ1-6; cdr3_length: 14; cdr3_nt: TGTGCCAGCAGTGACAGGGGGTCGAGTTCACCCCTCCACTTT; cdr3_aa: CASSDRGSSSPLHF